These 32 T cell receptor beta chains were all obtained from the same sample, sequenced in a study of blood T cell repertoires in COVID-19. The data were produced by immunoSEQ multiplex PCR, yet TCRdb's version contains in-frame clones alone and is incomplete. The sample records 80,000 to 95,000 clones, about 75% being singletons. The source material was peripheral blood. The receptor source for this set is a woman aged 80 or over with acute or convalescent COVID-19.

This clone was found once. The rearrangement uses TRBV19 and TRBJ2-6; tentative D call: TRBD1 (5 bases). Per germline, CDR1 LNHDA and CDR2 SQIVND (reference sequence). V lost 4 bases, J lost 0 bases, and 13 bases lay in between. The CDR3 runs to 17 residues. CDR3 coding DNA: TGTGCCAGTAGTACCCTATCCAGGGTCTCTGGGGCCAACGTCCTGACTTTC. It codes for CASSTLSRVSGANVLTF.

The chain combines TRBV29-1 with TRBJ1-1; D might be TRBD1 (6 bases). V was trimmed by 7 bases and J by 3 bases, leaving 12 bases between them. Germline V gives CDR1 SQVTM, CDR2 ANQGSEA. The CDR3 covers 12 residues. The CDR3 region is CSATPGDTEAFF. In nucleotides, the CDR3 is TGCAGCGCTACTCCAGGGGACACTGAAGCTTTCTTT.

In this sample, this clone turned up a few times. The rearrangement joins TRBV18 to TRBJ1-2; 7 nucleotides match TRBD1. The V gene end was trimmed by 2 bases and the J gene end by 8 bases; junction bases not matched to a gene: 8. The CDR3 has 14 amino acids. Per germline, CDR1 KGHSH and CDR2 LQKENI. This CDR3 reads CASSPVRGQRGYTF. The CDR3 DNA is TGTGCCAGCTCACCAGTTCGGGGACAGCGGGGCTACACCTTC.

This clone came up once. The chain recombines TRBV18 with TRBJ1-1; the match to TRBD1 covers 9 bases. CDR3 size: 16 residues. The V segment lost 5 bases and the J segment 5 bases; nucleotides outside the gene matches: 12. CDR1 and CDR2 from the germline V gene are KGHSH and LQKENI. The CDR3 DNA follows: TGTGCCAGCTCAGAGCAGCGAGGACAGGGGAGGACTGAAGCTTTCTTT. Amino acids: CASSEQRGQGRTEAFF.

On this clone itself: This CDR3 is also generated by other DNA sequences in the sample. The rearrangement joins TRBV7-2 to TRBJ1-5; 8 bases agree with TRBD1. Trimming removed 6 bases from V and 7 bases from J; junction bases left unmatched: 14. This CDR3 has 16 residues. Germline V gives CDR1 SGHTA, CDR2 FQGNSA. The CDR3 is CASSRTGTGGRQPQHF. The DNA for the CDR3 is TGTGCCAGCAGTCGAACAGGGACAGGAGGCAGGCAGCCCCAGCATTTT.

The genes are TRBV28 and TRBJ2-1, with D perhaps matching TRBD1 (6 bases). This CDR3 comprises 16 residues. The V end lost 1 base, the J end lost 1 base, and 11 bases lay between the germline ends. The germline CDR1 and CDR2 sequences are MDHEN and SYDVKM. In DNA form, the CDR3 reads TGTGCCAGCAGTTTATCCAGGGGTGGATCCTACAATGAGCAGTTCTTC. As protein: CASSLSRGGSYNEQFF.

V and J are TRBV7-2 and TRBJ2-1; 9 nucleotides agree with TRBD2. V lost 1 base to trimming and J lost 7 bases; unmatched junction nucleotides: 8. The CDR3 extends over 16 amino acids. From germline, CDR1 is SGHTA and CDR2 FQGNSA. CDR3 in amino acids: CASSLGVSGSKNEQFF. The CDR3 nucleotides are TGTGCCAGCAGCTTAGGCGTTAGCGGGAGTAAGAATGAGCAGTTCTTC.

This sequence joins TRBV28 and TRBJ1-5; 8 bases line up with TRBD1. This CDR3 has 16 amino acids. The V and J ends lost 7 bases and 1 base, in that order; junction bases with no gene match: 9. Germline V gene lookup returns CDR1 MDHEN and CDR2 SYDVKM. The CDR3 reads CASTADRARSNQPQHF. CDR3 DNA: TGTGCCAGCACCGCGGACAGGGCGAGAAGCAATCAGCCCCAGCATTTT.

The J gene is TRBJ1-4, the V gene TRBV12-3 or TRBV12-4; D remains unclear. This CDR3 has 13 residues. The ends were cut back, 2 bases at V and 4 bases at J, with 5 bases in the middle. The CDR3 DNA follows: TGTGCCAGCAGTTTACCGGGTAATGAAAAACTGTTTTTT. Translating gives CASSLPGNEKLFF.

The CDR3 protein is CASSMTVPYNSPLHF. CDR3 coding DNA: TGCGCCAGCAGCATGACAGTTCCCTATAATTCACCCCTCCACTTT. The chain combines TRBV5-1 with TRBJ1-6, with D perhaps TRBD1 (5 bases). V dropped 4 bases and J dropped 2 bases, with 10 bases sitting between them. Looked up from germline, CDR1 is SGHRS and CDR2 is YFSETQ. The CDR3 is 15 amino acids. The whole variable domain, remainder taken from reference TRBV5-1 and TRBJ1-6, is KAGVTQTPRYLIKTRGQQVTLSCSPISGHRSVSWYQQTPGQGLQFLFEYFSETQRNKGNFPGRFSGRQFSNSRSEMNVSTLELGDSALYLCASSMTVPYNSPLHFGNGTRLTVT.

This chain uses TRBV19 with TRBJ2-2, with 8 bases aligning to TRBD2. The CDR3 has 14 residues. J gave up 7 bases and V 6 bases, and 7 bases lay outside the gene matches. CDR1 and CDR2 (germline): LNHDA, SQIVND (reference sequence). The CDR3 is CASRTGTRIGELFF. In nucleotides, the CDR3 is TGTGCCAGTAGGACCGGGACTAGAATCGGGGAGCTGTTTTTT.

The chain combines TRBV2 with TRBJ2-1; 8 positions agree with TRBD2. Looked up from germline, CDR1 is SNHLY and CDR2 is FYNNEI. The V gene end was trimmed by 4 bases and the J gene end by 3 bases; junction bases not matched to a gene: 5. CDR3 length equals 15 residues. CDR3 protein: CASSVAGGIYNEQFF. CDR3 nucleotide sequence: TGTGCCAGCAGTGTGGCGGGGGGAATCTACAATGAGCAGTTCTTC.

This clone was counted between two and nine times. The rearrangement joins TRBV6-2 or TRBV6-3 to TRBJ2-1; perhaps TRBD2 as D (7 bases). From germline, CDR1 is MNHEY and CDR2 SVGEGT. V was shortened by 0 bases and J by 0 bases, with 15 bases between the two germline ends. The CDR3 has 18 amino acids. In DNA form, the CDR3 reads TGTGCCAGCAGTTACTCGATCGGGGGGCTAAGCTCCTACAATGAGCAGTTCTTC. Translated: CASSYSIGGLSSYNEQFF.

V and J are TRBV6-2 or TRBV6-3 and TRBJ1-1; no reliable D call. The V end lost 6 bases, the J end lost 7 bases, and 9 bases lay between the germline ends. This CDR3 contains 11 residues. The germline CDR1 and CDR2 sequences are MNHEY and SVGEGT. CDR3 in amino acids: CASSHYYEAFF. As DNA, the CDR3 is TGTGCCAGCAGCCACTACTATGAAGCTTTCTTT.

This clone was picked up one time. Mismatch with germline at one junction end may stem from a read error. The chain links TRBV19 to TRBJ2-2; the D gene is possibly TRBD2 (7 bases). CDR1 is LNHDA, CDR2 SQIVND, per germline (reference sequence). The CDR3 sequence is 15 residues long. The DNA for the CDR3 is TGTGCCAGTAGAATAGGGGGGGCGAACACCGGGGAGCTGTTTTTT. Amino acids: CASRIGGANTGELFF.

With respect to this clone: Germline and junction disagree at one end, which may indicate a read error. The gene calls are TRBV29-1 and TRBJ2-1, with TRBD2 matching 11 bases. This CDR3 has 13 amino acids. Germline V CDR1 and CDR2: SQVTM, ANQGSEA. Here the CDR3 reads CSATLSGGAGSLF. CDR3 DNA: TGCAGCGCTACCCTTAGCGGGGGGGCAGGCTCGCTCTTC.

The rearrangement uses TRBV10-3 and TRBJ1-1, with D hard to call. V was clipped by 4 bases and J by 4 bases, with 10 bases between them. This CDR3 has 13 amino acids. Germline CDR1 reads ENHRY; CDR2 reads SYGVKD. For the CDR3, the DNA is TGTGCCATCAGTGCGCCAGGCAGCACTGAAGCTTTCTTT. Protein sequence: CAISAPGSTEAFF.

This rearrangement joins TRBV28 to TRBJ2-5; 7 bases are a match to TRBD1. The CDR3 has 13 amino acids. V lost 5 bases to trimming and J lost 10 bases; unmatched junction nucleotides: 10. Germline assignment: CDR1 MDHEN and CDR2 SYDVKM. CDR3 in amino acids: CASSAYRGGGQYF. The CDR3 coding sequence is TGTGCCAGCAGTGCATACAGGGGCGGTGGCCAGTACTTC. The full variable domain, rest sourced from reference TRBV28 and TRBJ2-5, is DVKVTQSSRYLVKRTGEKVFLECVQDMDHENMFWYRQDPGLGLRLIYFSYDVKMKEKGDIPEGYSVSREKKERFSLILESASTNQTSMYLCASSAYRGGGQYFGPGTRLLVL.

This clone was seen just once. The J gene is TRBJ1-6, the V gene TRBV5-4, with D uncertain. Trimming removed 4 bases at V and 6 bases at J, with 20 bases between. The CDR3 sequence is 17 residues long. The germline gives CDR1 SGHNT, CDR2 YYREEE (reference sequence). CDR3 nucleotide sequence: TGTGCCAGCAGCCCGGGAGTAACCGGTGGGTTTAATTCACCCCTCCACTTT. It translates to CASSPGVTGGFNSPLHF. The full variable domain, rest sourced from reference TRBV5-4 and TRBJ1-6, is ETGVTQSPTHLIKTRGQQVTLRCSSQSGHNTVSWYQQALGQGPQFIFQYYREEENGRGNFPPRFSGLQFPNYSSELNVNALELDDSALYLCASSPGVTGGFNSPLHFGNGTRLTVT.

The chain has TRBV7-9 and TRBJ2-5, with D possibly matching TRBD2 (6 bases). Trimming stripped 5 bases from V and 5 bases from J, with 15 bases between. Looked up from germline, CDR1 is SEHNR and CDR2 is FQNEAQ (reference sequence). The CDR3 runs 14 residues. Written as DNA, the CDR3 is TGTGCCAGCAGCCCTGCCGGAGGGGTGGAGACCCAGTACTTC. Its protein is CASSPAGGVETQYF. Full variable domain (outside the CDR3, taken from reference TRBV7-9 and TRBJ2-5): DTGVSQNPRHKITKRGQNVTFRCDPISEHNRLYWYRQTLGQGPEFLTYFQNEAQLEKSRLLSDRFSAERPKGSFSTLEIQRTEQGDSAMYLCASSPAGGVETQYFGPGTRLLVL.

The rearrangement uses TRBV7-3 and TRBJ1-1; D perhaps matches TRBD1 (6 bases). Germline V lookup: CDR1 SGHTA, CDR2 FQGTGA. V gave up 1 base and J gave up 3 bases, with 15 bases separating them. This CDR3 is 16 amino acids long. The CDR3 DNA reads as TGTGCCAGCAGCTTAAAAGGTCCAGGGGTAGACACTGAAGCTTTCTTT. Translated, it gives CASSLKGPGVDTEAFF. Using reference TRBV7-3 and TRBJ1-1 for the parts outside the CDR3, the full variable domain is GAGVSQTPSNKVTEKGKYVELRCDPISGHTALYWYRQSLGQGPEFLIYFQGTGAADDSGLPNDRFFAVRPEGSVSTLKIQRTERGDSAVYLCASSLKGPGVDTEAFFGQGTRLTVV.

In this sample, this clone turned up a few times. The CDR3 is CASSERTAYEQYF. The CDR3, as DNA: TGTGCCAGCAGTGAGCGGACTGCCTACGAGCAGTACTTC. The V call is TRBV12-3 or TRBV12-4, the J call TRBJ2-7, with D possibly matching TRBD2 (5 bases). The V end was cut by 5 bases, the J end by 2 bases, with 10 bases between. The length of the CDR3 is 13 residues.

The rearrangement uses TRBV9 and TRBJ1-2; tentatively, D is TRBD1 (6 bases). There are 13 residues in the CDR3. Trimming took 3 bases from V and 4 from J, leaving 10 bases between them. The germline V gene has CDR1 SGDLS and CDR2 YYNGEE. The CDR3 is CASSGRGIYGYTF. The CDR3 DNA reads as TGTGCCAGCAGCGGCAGGGGCATCTATGGCTACACCTTC.

The J gene is TRBJ1-6, the V gene TRBV6-5; D may be TRBD1 (6 bases). The CDR3 has 14 residues. Germline CDR1 and CDR2: MNHEY and SVGAGI. V lost 2 bases and J lost 10, with 12 bases in between. The CDR3 nucleotides read TGTGCCAGCAGTTACCCACAGGGAGGGTCACCCCTCCACTTT. Translation: CASSYPQGGSPLHF.

The V call is TRBV28, the J call TRBJ2-1; TRBD2 might be the D (5 bases). Trimming cost V 2 bases and J 4 bases, with 27 bases left between them. The CDR3 is 20 amino acids. Germline CDR1 reads MDHEN; CDR2 reads SYDVKM. CDR3 DNA: TGTGCCAGCAGTTTAGGGCGGAGGCTCCTTAAAGATTCGGCTTACAATGAGCAGTTCTTC. This gives the protein CASSLGRRLLKDSAYNEQFF.

The chain's CDR3 is CASSQGPNYGYTF. CDR3 nucleotides: TGCGCCAGCAGCCAGGGGCCTAACTATGGCTACACCTTC. The V call is TRBV5-1, the J call TRBJ1-2; possibly TRBD1 for D (6 bases). The V end was cut by 4 bases, the J end by 0 bases, with 7 bases between. Germline V CDR1 and CDR2: SGHRS, YFSETQ. The CDR3 is 13 residues long.

V usage is TRBV18 and J usage is TRBJ1-3; D remains ambiguous. CDR1 is KGHSH and CDR2 is LQKENI in the germline V gene. The CDR3 spans 16 residues. The V end was cut by 5 bases, the J end by 0 bases, with 14 bases between. The DNA of the CDR3 is TGTGCCAGCTCATCATCCTGGGAGAGCTCTGGAAACACCATATATTTT. This codes for CASSSSWESSGNTIYF.

The V call is TRBV5-1, the J call TRBJ2-7; 8 positions agree with TRBD1. The V segment lost 0 bases and the J segment 3 bases; nucleotides outside the gene matches: 5. CDR1 is SGHRS and CDR2 is YFSETQ in the germline V gene. The CDR3 has 15 residues. Here the CDR3 DNA reads TGCGCCAGCAGCTTGGGGGCAGGGGGCCTCTACGAGCAGTACTTC. It translates to CASSLGAGGLYEQYF.

V usage is TRBV7-9 and J usage is TRBJ1-2; 9 nucleotides agree with TRBD1. Germline trimming cut 2 bases from V and 2 bases from J; bases unmatched to any gene: 3. CDR1 is SEHNR, CDR2 FQNEAQ, per germline (reference sequence). The CDR3 is 15 amino acids. The CDR3 sequence: CASSLRDRANYGYTF. The CDR3 DNA sequence: TGTGCCAGCAGCTTACGGGACAGGGCGAACTATGGCTACACCTTC.

J is TRBJ2-7 and V is TRBV5-1; TRBD1 aligns across 7 bases. The V gene end was trimmed by 3 bases and the J gene end by 3 bases; junction bases not matched to a gene: 6. Germline V gene sequence: CDR1 SGHRS, CDR2 YFSETQ. This CDR3 contains 14 residues. The DNA of the CDR3 is TGCGCCAGCAGCTCGGGACAGTTATTCTACGAGCAGTACTTC. This sequence encodes CASSSGQLFYEQYF.

The chain has TRBV5-4 and TRBJ1-1; D might be TRBD1 (6 bases). With 0 bases removed from V and 0 bases from J, the gap between germline ends came to 9 bases. CDR1 and CDR2 from the germline V gene are SGHNT and YYREEE (reference sequence). The CDR3 sequence is 15 residues long. CDR3 in amino acids: CASSLGTVMNTEAFF. The DNA for the CDR3 is TGTGCCAGCAGCTTGGGGACAGTGATGAACACTGAAGCTTTCTTT.

The chain couples TRBV2 to TRBJ1-5; TRBD1 matches at 9 bases. Germline V gene lookup returns CDR1 SNHLY and CDR2 FYNNEI. V lost 0 bases and J lost 6; bases outside the gene matches: 3. The CDR3 is made up of 15 amino acids. The CDR3 DNA follows: TGTGCCAGCAGTGAAGCGGGGACAGGGAGTCAGCCCCAGCATTTT. Translation gives CASSEAGTGSQPQHF.